The clone carrying this T cell receptor (beta chain) has a count of ten or more. Its antigen is not identified. The data are from a study of T-cell memory formation after mild COVID-19. Study summary: Each donor largely had its own TCR clusters. The study, taken as a whole, reports: In second-wave clones peaking day 37, SARS-CoV-2 specificity remained unconfirmed. Clones contracting day 15 to 85 were balanced CD4/CD8; later expanders leaned CD4+.

TCRdb re-called the 5' RACE reads through MiXCR, storing one row per CDR3 protein. Of fewer than 35,000 distinct CDR3 sequences listed, 15% to 20% are singletons. CDR1 is DFQATT, CDR2 SNEGSKA, per germline (reference sequence). Trimming removed 3 bases at V and 7 bases at J, with 10 bases between. This CDR3 spans 13 amino acids. The origin of this receptor is an adult who had mild COVID-19 (a few samples of this study predate the infection). Cell type and time point are not known. Sample: PBMCs or a T cell subset sorted from them (not recorded which). The chain combines TRBV20-1 with TRBJ1-6; D might be TRBD1 (6 bases). The CDR3 DNA follows: TGCAGTGCTAGGTTGGACAGAAATTCACCCCTCCACTTT. It is translated as CSARLDRNSPLHF.